This is a list of T cell receptor beta chains from one sample in a study of CD8 T cells in ankylosing spondylitis. TCRdb recomputed calls from the 5' RACE reads with MiXCR, one row per CDR3 protein. This table holds 100,000 to 150,000 distinct CDR3 sequences, over 6% found once. The sequencing input was blood, either unsorted or a sorted T cell fraction (not recorded which). The source is a male donor with ankylosing spondylitis or in good health (not recorded which). Both conserved end residues are part of each CDR3. The D gene is left open where the match is weak. Only part of the rows carry a size: once, few, many, or a class if the clone is expanded.

len	v_gene	j_gene	abundance	d_gene	CDR3aa	CDR3nt
15	TRBV27	TRBJ1-4	many	-	CASSLISRGDEKLFF	TGTGCCAGCAGTTTAATCAGCAGAGGAGATGAAAAACTGTTTTTT
16	TRBV7-8	TRBJ2-1	many	-	CASSLGKGSSYNEQFF	TGTGCCAGCAGCTTAGGAAAGGGGAGCTCCTACAATGAGCAGTTCTTC
15	TRBV9	TRBJ1-1	many	-	CASSAAWGANTEAFF	TGTGCCAGCAGCGCCGCGTGGGGGGCGAACACTGAAGCTTTCTTT
15	TRBV5-4	TRBJ1-1	many	-	CASSLGWGVNTEAFF	TGTGCCAGCAGCTTGGGGTGGGGGGTTAACACTGAAGCTTTCTTT
16	TRBV29-1	TRBJ1-2	many	-	CSVVGAQGWANYGYTF	TGCAGCGTTGTGGGGGCCCAGGGTTGGGCTAACTATGGCTACACCTTC
16	TRBV12-3/TRBV12-4	TRBJ2-3	many	-	CASSFGWGGRTDTQYF	TGTGCCAGCAGTTTTGGGTGGGGGGGCCGGACAGATACGCAGTATTTT
16	TRBV6-5	TRBJ2-5	many	TRBD2	CASSSDGLAGQETQYF	TGTGCCAGCAGTTCCGACGGACTAGCGGGCCAAGAGACCCAGTACTTC
14	TRBV29-1	TRBJ2-2	many	-	CSAAYGSNTGELFF	TGCAGCGCTGCATATGGGTCGAACACCGGGGAGCTGTTTTTT
11	TRBV29-1	TRBJ1-2	many	-	CSVEGNYGYTF	TGCAGCGTTGAGGGTAACTATGGCTACACCTTC
14	TRBV5-1	TRBJ2-2	few	TRBD1	CASSFDRGFGELFF	TGCGCCAGCAGCTTTGACAGGGGGTTCGGGGAGCTGTTTTTT
16	TRBV5-1	TRBJ2-2	-	-	CASRFGDTANTGELFF	TGCGCCAGCAGGTTTGGCGATACCGCGAACACCGGGGAGCTGTTTTTT
13	TRBV12-3/TRBV12-4	TRBJ2-2	many	-	CASSAQGPGELFF	TGTGCCAGCAGTGCGCAGGGTCCGGGGGAGCTGTTTTTT
15	TRBV7-3	TRBJ2-2	few	-	CASRKGGGNTGELFF	TGTGCCAGCAGGAAAGGAGGGGGCAACACCGGGGAGCTGTTTTTT
14	TRBV12-3/TRBV12-4	TRBJ1-2	many	TRBD1	CASRPTGPNYGYTF	TGTGCCAGCAGGCCGACAGGGCCTAACTATGGCTACACCTTC
15	TRBV5-1	TRBJ2-5	many	TRBD2	CASGSGRARDETQYF	TGCGCCAGCGGTAGCGGGAGGGCCCGTGATGAGACCCAGTACTTC
15	TRBV20-1	TRBJ2-7	many	TRBD1	CSARDSGTGPYEQYF	TGCAGTGCTAGAGATTCCGGGACAGGGCCCTACGAGCAGTACTTC
13	TRBV12-3/TRBV12-4	TRBJ2-1	many	-	CASSFAGATEQFF	TGTGCCAGCAGTTTCGCGGGGGCGACTGAGCAGTTCTTC
13	TRBV20-1	TRBJ2-2	many	-	CSASQDNTGELFF	TGCAGTGCTAGTCAGGATAACACCGGGGAGCTGTTTTTT
14	TRBV20-1	TRBJ2-7	many	TRBD1	CSAKGHSGGYEQYF	TGCAGTGCTAAGGGACACTCAGGGGGCTACGAGCAGTACTTC
13	TRBV30	TRBJ2-2	many	-	CAWSIGITGELFF	TGTGCCTGGAGTATCGGCATCACCGGGGAGCTGTTTTTT
13	TRBV5-1	TRBJ2-7	many	-	CASSPRGLDEQYF	TGCGCCAGCAGCCCCCGGGGCCTCGACGAGCAGTACTTC
15	TRBV5-1	TRBJ2-2	-	TRBD1	CASSAGTGYTGELFF	TGCGCCAGCAGCGCCGGGACAGGTTACACCGGGGAGCTGTTTTTT
13	TRBV6-5	TRBJ2-4	many	-	CASSWRGGNIQYF	TGTGCCAGCAGTTGGAGGGGAGGAAACATTCAGTACTTC
17	TRBV5-1	TRBJ2-7	few	-	CASSFFKTPQGNYEQYF	TGCGCCAGCAGCTTTTTTAAAACACCACAGGGCAACTACGAGCAGTACTTC
14	TRBV7-9	TRBJ1-6	many	TRBD1	CASSFRDRTSPLHF	TGTGCCAGCAGCTTCCGGGACAGGACATCACCCCTCCACTTT
16	TRBV5-1	TRBJ2-3	many	-	CASTSGGQRNTDTQYF	TGCGCCAGCACCAGTGGTGGTCAGCGGAACACAGATACGCAGTATTTT
14	TRBV11-2	TRBJ1-1	many	-	CASSLEDIGTEAFF	TGTGCCAGCAGCTTAGAGGATATTGGCACTGAAGCTTTCTTT
15	TRBV6-4	TRBJ1-2	many	TRBD1	CASSEGTGGFDGYTF	TGTGCCAGCAGTGAAGGTACAGGGGGCTTCGATGGCTACACCTTC
13	TRBV20-1	TRBJ2-7	many	-	CSATRDFSYEQYF	TGCAGTGCTACCCGGGACTTCTCCTACGAGCAGTACTTC
15	TRBV7-2	TRBJ1-1	many	-	CASSLGPSSRAEAFF	TGTGCCAGCAGCTTAGGACCCAGTTCCCGGGCTGAAGCTTTCTTT
15	TRBV5-1	TRBJ2-1	many	TRBD2	CASKKGLAVYNEQFF	TGCGCCAGCAAGAAGGGGCTAGCGGTATACAATGAGCAGTTCTTC
13	TRBV7-3	TRBJ1-1	many	-	CASSLGVGTEAFF	TGTGCCAGCAGCCTGGGGGTTGGCACTGAAGCTTTCTTT
15	TRBV19	TRBJ2-1	many	-	CASRRDASSYNEQFF	TGTGCCAGTAGACGGGACGCGAGCTCCTACAATGAGCAGTTCTTC
14	TRBV20-1	TRBJ1-1	many	-	CSAYDGQMNTEAFF	TGCAGTGCTTACGACGGACAGATGAACACTGAAGCTTTCTTT
15	TRBV4-2	TRBJ1-5	many	-	CASSQVADSNQPQHF	TGTGCCAGCAGCCAAGTTGCAGATAGCAATCAGCCCCAGCATTTT
15	TRBV19	TRBJ1-5	many	-	CASRVGQGGNQPQHF	TGTGCCAGTAGAGTCGGGCAGGGCGGCAATCAGCCCCAGCATTTT
16	TRBV5-1	TRBJ1-3	many	-	CASSLGGLLGRNTIYF	TGCGCCAGCAGCTTGGGTGGCCTGCTCGGTAGAAACACCATATATTTT